The clone carrying this T cell receptor beta chain was seen repeatedly, ten times or more. The target antigen is unknown. Trimming stripped 5 bases from V and 5 bases from J, with 6 bases between. CDR1 is SNHLY and CDR2 is FYNNEI in the germline V gene. The CDR3 sequence is 12 residues long. This record comes from a study of T cells after yellow fever vaccination. Notes on the study in general: Repertoires sorted by FACS could include abundant clonotypes that are contaminants from the bulk population. Subsequent to the booster, the majority of primary-vaccination clones reappeared (less than 97% CD4, about 90% CD8).

TCRdb fed the 5' RACE reads into MiXCR, producing one record per CDR3 protein. The data show roughly 110,000 distinct CDR3 sequences, more than 7.5% seen once. The origin of this receptor is a man aged 25 to 45 who received the YFV17D yellow fever vaccine. Source: CD8+ T cells sorted from PBMCs, taken 45 days after the yellow fever booster vaccination. This chain connects TRBV2 to TRBJ2-2; D call uncertain. CDR3 sequence: CASSLYTGELFF. The CDR3, as DNA: TGTGCCAGCAGTCTATATACCGGGGAGCTGTTTTTT.